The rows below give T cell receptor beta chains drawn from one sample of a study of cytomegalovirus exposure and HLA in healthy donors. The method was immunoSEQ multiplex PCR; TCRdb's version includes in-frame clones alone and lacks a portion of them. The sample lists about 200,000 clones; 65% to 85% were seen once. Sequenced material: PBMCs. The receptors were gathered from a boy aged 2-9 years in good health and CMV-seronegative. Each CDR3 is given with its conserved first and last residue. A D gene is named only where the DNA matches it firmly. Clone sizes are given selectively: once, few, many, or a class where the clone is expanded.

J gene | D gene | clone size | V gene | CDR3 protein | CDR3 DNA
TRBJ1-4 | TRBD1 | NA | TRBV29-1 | CSVGDSGEKLFF | TGCAGCGTTGGGGACAGTGGTGAAAAACTGTTTTTT
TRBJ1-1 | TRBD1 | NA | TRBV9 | CASSVATLRGRVIGRTEAFF | TGTGCCAGCAGCGTAGCTACGTTGAGGGGGCGGGTAATAGGTCGCACTGAAGCTTTCTTT
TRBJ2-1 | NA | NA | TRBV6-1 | CASSVRLAVNNEQFF | TGTGCCAGCAGCGTGAGACTGGCGGTAAACAATGAGCAGTTCTTC
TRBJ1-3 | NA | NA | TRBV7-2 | CASSDDASGDGNTIYF | TGTGCCAGCAGCGACGATGCCTCAGGGGACGGAAACACCATATATTTT
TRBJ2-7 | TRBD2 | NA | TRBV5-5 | CASPRLAGIRAYEQYF | TGTGCCAGCCCCAGACTAGCGGGGATCAGGGCCTACGAGCAGTACTTC
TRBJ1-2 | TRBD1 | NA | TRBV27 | CASWDSVYGYTF | TGTGCCAGTTGGGACAGCGTCTATGGCTACACCTTC
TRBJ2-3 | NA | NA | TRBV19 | CASSYGKFTDTQYF | TGTGCCAGTAGTTACGGGAAATTCACAGATACGCAGTATTTT
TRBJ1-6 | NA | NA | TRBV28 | CASKQGWNSPLHF | TGTGCCAGCAAGCAGGGATGGAATTCACCCCTCCACTTT
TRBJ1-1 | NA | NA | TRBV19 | CASSIAPGMNTEAFF | TGTGCCAGTAGTATAGCCCCAGGGATGAACACTGAAGCTTTCTTT
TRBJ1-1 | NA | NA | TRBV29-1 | CSGRGHRGTEAFF | TGCAGCGGACGGGGACACCGCGGGACTGAAGCTTTCTTT
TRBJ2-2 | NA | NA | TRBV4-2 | CASSLSRDREPGELFF | TGTGCCAGCAGCCTCTCCCGGGATCGAGAGCCCGGGGAGCTGTTTTTT
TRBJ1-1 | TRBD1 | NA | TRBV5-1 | CASSTGDRVAMNTEAFF | TGCGCCAGCAGCACCGGGGACAGGGTGGCAATGAACACTGAAGCTTTCTTT
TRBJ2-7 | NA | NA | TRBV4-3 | CASTRAGDKVKTDYEQYF | TGCGCCAGCACCCGGGCAGGGGATAAGGTAAAAACCGACTACGAGCAGTACTTC
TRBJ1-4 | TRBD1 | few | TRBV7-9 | CASSLATGGTNEKLFF | TGTGCCAGCAGCTTAGCGACAGGGGGGACGAATGAAAAACTGTTTTTT
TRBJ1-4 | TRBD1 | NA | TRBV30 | CAGNRGVREKLFF | TGTGCCGGAAACAGGGGCGTAAGGGAAAAACTGTTTTTT
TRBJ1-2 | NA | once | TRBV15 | CATSRSPTPPGYTF | TGTGCCACCAGCAGATCCCCCACTCCGCCGGGCTACACCTTC
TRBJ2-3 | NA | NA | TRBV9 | CASSPGLPGGLTDTQYF | TGTGCCAGCAGCCCAGGACTCCCCGGAGGGCTCACAGATACGCAGTATTTT
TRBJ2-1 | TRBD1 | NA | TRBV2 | CASSLQGGSYTEQFF | TGTGCCAGCAGCCTACAGGGGGGCTCCTACACTGAGCAGTTCTTC
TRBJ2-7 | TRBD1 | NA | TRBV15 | CATSRGGDRGNEQYF | TGTGCCACCAGCCGAGGGGGAGACAGGGGTAACGAGCAGTACTTC
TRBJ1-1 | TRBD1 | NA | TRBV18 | CASSQGQVGTEAFF | TGTGCCAGCTCACAAGGACAGGTTGGCACTGAAGCTTTCTTT
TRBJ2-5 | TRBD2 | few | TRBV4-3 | CASSQDYRGGQETQYF | TGCGCCAGCAGCCAAGACTACCGGGGGGGCCAAGAGACCCAGTACTTC
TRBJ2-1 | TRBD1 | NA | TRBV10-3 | CAISESGGTGMRNEQFF | TGTGCCATCAGTGAGTCGGGTGGGACAGGGATGCGCAATGAGCAGTTCTTC
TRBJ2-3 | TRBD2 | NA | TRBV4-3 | CASSKERLAASTGTQYF | TGCGCCAGCAGCAAGGAAAGACTAGCGGCGAGCACAGGTACGCAGTATTTT
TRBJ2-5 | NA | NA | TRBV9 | CASTSGGGRETQYF | TGTGCCAGCACCTCAGGTGGGGGCCGGGAGACCCAGTACTTC
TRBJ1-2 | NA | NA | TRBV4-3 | CASSQDRVEGYTF | TGCGCCAGCAGCCAAGATCGGGTGGAGGGCTACACCTTC
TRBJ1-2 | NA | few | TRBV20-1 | CSAKGDYGYTF | TGCAGTGCTAAGGGAGACTATGGCTACACCTTC
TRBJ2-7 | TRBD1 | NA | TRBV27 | CASGPRQGWTYEQYF | TGTGCCAGCGGCCCCAGACAGGGATGGACCTACGAGCAGTACTTC